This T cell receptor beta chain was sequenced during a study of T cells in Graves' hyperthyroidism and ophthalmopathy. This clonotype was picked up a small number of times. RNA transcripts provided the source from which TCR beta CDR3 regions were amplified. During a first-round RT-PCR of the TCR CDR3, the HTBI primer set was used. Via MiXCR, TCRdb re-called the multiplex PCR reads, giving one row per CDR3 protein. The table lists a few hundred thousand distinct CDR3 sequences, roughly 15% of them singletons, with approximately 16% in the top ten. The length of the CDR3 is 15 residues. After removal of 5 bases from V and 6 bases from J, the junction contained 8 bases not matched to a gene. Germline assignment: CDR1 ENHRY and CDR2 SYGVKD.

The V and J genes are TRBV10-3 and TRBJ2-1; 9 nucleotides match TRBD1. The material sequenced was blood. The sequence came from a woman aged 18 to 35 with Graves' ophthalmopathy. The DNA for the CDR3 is TGTGCCATCAGTTCTGGACAGGGGCCCCTCAATGAGCAGTTCTTC. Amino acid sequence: CAISSGQGPLNEQFF.